Listed here are 29 T cell receptor beta chains from one sample, sequenced in a study of shared clonotypes between healthy human individuals. Clones were sequenced by immunoSEQ multiplex PCR, and TCRdb holds only the in-frame ones, with some missing. The repertoire consists of under 550,000 clones, with around 96% occurring once and the leading ten covering 0.06%. Sequencing input: naive CD4+ T cells sorted from blood. As for subset: CD45RA+ positively selected. The receptors come from a woman between 25 and 40 years old in good health.

The chain has TRBV6-1 and TRBJ2-2, with D maybe TRBD2 (5 bases). Trimming cost V 4 bases and J 6 bases, with 12 bases left between them. The CDR3 is made up of 14 amino acids. Germline-derived CDR1 and CDR2 are MNHNS and SASEGT. The CDR3 coding sequence is TGTGCCAGCAGTGGAACGATGCGGGCCGGGGAGCTGTTTTTT. This encodes CASSGTMRAGELFF.

The chain is built from TRBV11-2 and TRBJ2-7; 10 bases are a match to TRBD2. Germline-derived CDR1 and CDR2 are SGHAT and FQNNGV. V was pared by 1 base and J by 1 base, with 1 base of the junction left unmatched. The CDR3 contains 15 residues. For the CDR3, the DNA is TGTGCCAGCAGCTTAGTAGCGGGAGGATCCTACGAGCAGTACTTC. Its protein is CASSLVAGGSYEQYF.

This sequence joins TRBV28 and TRBJ1-4, with D possibly being TRBD1 (6 bases). This CDR3 is built from 19 residues. Germline V gene sequence: CDR1 MDHEN, CDR2 SYDVKM. Trimming removed 3 bases at V and 7 bases at J, with 27 bases between. CDR3 region: CASSFLAGMPHEGGEKLFF. As DNA, the CDR3 is TGTGCCAGCAGTTTTCTTGCGGGCATGCCCCATGAGGGGGGTGAAAAACTGTTTTTT.

The V and J genes are TRBV6-1 and TRBJ1-2, with TRBD1 identical over 9 bases. The germline V gene encodes CDR1 MNHNS and CDR2 SASEGT. The CDR3 covers 20 residues. V lost 1 base and J lost 2; bases outside the gene matches: 17. As DNA, the CDR3 is TGTGCCAGCAGTGAAGGATGGTCTTTTTCCGGGACAGGGATAAACTATGGCTACACCTTC. Residues: CASSEGWSFSGTGINYGYTF.

J is TRBJ1-1 and V is TRBV18; TRBD1 agrees at 8 bases. The CDR3 sequence is 15 residues long. The trim removed 4 bases at V and 8 bases at J, leaving 12 bases unmatched. Germline V CDR1 and CDR2: KGHSH, LQKENI. The CDR3 DNA sequence: TGTGCCAGCTCACTACTGAAGGTGGACAGGGTGGAAGCTTTCTTT. Translated: CASSLLKVDRVEAFF.

The V and J genes are TRBV18 and TRBJ2-5; D is unclear. This CDR3 is 14 amino acids long. Trimming stripped 0 bases from V and 1 base from J, with 6 bases between. Germline CDR1 and CDR2: KGHSH and LQKENI. CDR3 in DNA: TGTGCCAGCTCACCACCTCACCCCCAAGAGACCCAGTACTTC. It is translated as CASSPPHPQETQYF.

The V call is TRBV6-5, the J call TRBJ1-2; D gene unclear. This CDR3 is 14 amino acids long. Germline values: CDR1 MNHEY, CDR2 SVGAGI. V lost 0 bases and J lost 3, with 8 bases in between. The CDR3 DNA reads as TGTGCCAGCAGTTACTCGTACGGGTACTATGGCTACACCTTC. This gives the protein CASSYSYGYYGYTF.

This chain joins TRBV2 and TRBJ2-2; unclear D gene. The CDR3 totals 16 residues. V lost 6 bases, J lost 0 bases, and 14 bases lay in between. Germline V gives CDR1 SNHLY, CDR2 FYNNEI. The CDR3 DNA follows: TGTGCCAGCAGCCCCTTGCGCGCAGCGAACACCGGGGAGCTGTTTTTT. It specifies CASSPLRAANTGELFF.

The chain carries TRBV11-2 and TRBJ2-7, with 8 bases matching TRBD1. The CDR3 spans 14 residues. With V trimmed by 5 bases and J by 2 bases, 5 bases remained unmatched. The V gene's germline CDR1 is SGHAT and CDR2 FQNNGV. The CDR3 loop is CASSHGQGPYEQYF. As DNA, the CDR3 is TGTGCCAGCAGCCACGGACAGGGCCCCTACGAGCAGTACTTC.

The CDR3 region is CASSQFTEAFF. The CDR3 coding sequence is TGTGCCAGCAGCCAATTCACTGAAGCTTTCTTT. The gene calls are TRBV11-2 and TRBJ1-1; D is unclear. The germline CDR1 and CDR2 sequences are SGHAT and FQNNGV. Trimming took off 5 bases at V and 4 bases at J, with 5 bases between the two ends. This CDR3 spans 11 amino acids.

The chain links TRBV28 to TRBJ1-6; no reliable D call. Germline V CDR1 and CDR2: MDHEN, SYDVKM. This CDR3 contains 15 residues. Trimming stripped 7 bases from V and 5 bases from J, with 15 bases between. The CDR3 nucleotides read TGTGCCAGCACCCTTTTGGGGAGGGATAATTCACCCCTCCACTTT. It codes for CASTLLGRDNSPLHF.

The chain carries TRBV2 and TRBJ2-5; 10 nucleotides match TRBD1. The J call may be faulty, since TRBJ2-7 better matches the DNA end. The CDR3 has 16 amino acids. Germline V gene data show CDR1 as SNHLY and CDR2 as FYNNEI. The DNA of the CDR3 is TGTGCCAGCAGTGAATTCGGGACAGGGGATTTCCACGAGCAGTACTTC. Amino acids: CASSEFGTGDFHEQYF.

This clone was recorded once. This chain connects TRBV7-3 to TRBJ2-3; 10 bases are a match to TRBD2. V gave up 5 bases and J gave up 3 bases; unmatched junction bases: 11. CDR1 SGHTA and CDR2 FQGTGA come from the germline V gene. This CDR3 contains 17 residues. The CDR3 protein is CASSETQLAGVTDTQYF. The CDR3, as DNA: TGTGCCAGCAGCGAAACCCAGCTAGCGGGAGTAACAGATACGCAGTATTTT.

The chain links TRBV10-1 to TRBJ2-1; D gene uncertain. V was clipped by 2 bases and J by 4 bases, with 21 bases between them. The CDR3 has 18 residues. CDR1 WNHNN and CDR2 SYGVQD come from the germline V gene (reference sequence). The CDR3 DNA reads as TGCGCCAGCAGTGAGAAGAAGGTCGCGGAGCCCCAATACAATGAGCAGTTCTTC. Its protein product is CASSEKKVAEPQYNEQFF.

This clone was counted a single time. This chain's CDR3 is CASSPPTSGKNTGELFF. In nucleotides, the CDR3 is TGTGCCAGCAGCCCGCCGACTAGCGGAAAGAACACCGGGGAGCTGTTTTTT. The chain combines TRBV13 with TRBJ2-2; 9 nucleotides line up with TRBD2. Trimming cost V 5 bases and J 1 base; bases outside gene matches: 8. Germline V gene data show CDR1 as PRHDT and CDR2 as FYEKMQ (reference sequence). CDR3 length: 17 amino acids.

The chain links TRBV18 to TRBJ2-5, with 9 bases identical to TRBD1. CDR1 is KGHSH and CDR2 is LQKENI in the germline V gene. The length of the CDR3 is 15 residues. The V segment lost 5 bases and the J segment 4 bases; nucleotides outside the gene matches: 8. CDR3 nucleotide sequence: TGTGCCAGCTCATTGCCGGGACAGGGACGAGAGACCCAGTACTTC. Translated: CASSLPGQGRETQYF.

This clone was detected only once. The V and J genes are TRBV2 and TRBJ2-7; no clear D gene. V was cut by 7 bases and J by 1 base, with 14 bases left in between. This CDR3 has 14 amino acids. CDR1 and CDR2 (germline): SNHLY, FYNNEI. CDR3 nucleotide sequence: TGTGCCAGCATCTTATGGGCAGGATCCTACGAGCAGTACTTC. It is translated as CASILWAGSYEQYF.

This clone occurred once. This chain uses TRBV19 with TRBJ1-4; TRBD1 might be the D (5 bases). Trimming cost V 1 base and J 5 bases, with 11 bases left between them. The CDR3 is 15 amino acids. Germline V gene data show CDR1 as LNHDA and CDR2 as SQIVND (reference sequence). The CDR3 is CASSIGPGSNEKLFF. CDR3 DNA sequence: TGTGCCAGTAGTATAGGTCCAGGGAGCAATGAAAAACTGTTTTTT.

There are a few counts of this clone. The V call is TRBV18, the J call TRBJ2-1, with D possibly TRBD1 on 5 matching bases. The CDR3 runs to 12 residues. Germline V lookup: CDR1 KGHSH, CDR2 LQKENI. V was clipped by 0 bases and J by 11 bases, with 8 bases between them. CDR3 nucleotide sequence: TGTGCCAGCTCACCACCCCAGGGCAAGCAGTTCTTC. Amino acids: CASSPPQGKQFF.

This clone was observed a single time. The V call is TRBV15, the J call TRBJ2-1; 11 bases line up with TRBD1. The CDR3 has 13 residues. In germline, CDR1 is LNHNV, CDR2 YYDKDF (reference sequence). The V segment lost 7 bases and the J segment 6 bases; nucleotides outside the gene matches: 2. The CDR3 protein is CATTGTGGNEQFF. The CDR3 nucleotides are TGTGCCACCACCGGGACAGGGGGCAATGAGCAGTTCTTC. The full variable domain, its missing parts supplied by reference TRBV15 and TRBJ2-1, is DAMVIQNPRYQVTQFGKPVTLSCSQTLNHNVMYWYQQKSSQAPKLLFHYYDKDFNNEADTPDNFQSRRPNTSFCFLDIRSPGLGDTAMYLCATTGTGGNEQFFGPGTRLTVL.

The J gene is TRBJ2-3, the V gene TRBV5-1; 9 bases map to TRBD1. Trimming removed 4 bases from V and 2 bases from J; junction bases left unmatched: 14. Germline lookup yields CDR1 SGHRS and CDR2 YFSETQ. CDR3 length: 18 residues. The CDR3, as DNA: TGCGCCAGCAGCGCCAGAAGCACCGGGACAGGGTACACAGATACGCAGTATTTT. Translation: CASSARSTGTGYTDTQYF. The whole variable domain, remainder taken from reference TRBV5-1 and TRBJ2-3, is KAGVTQTPRYLIKTRGQQVTLSCSPISGHRSVSWYQQTPGQGLQFLFEYFSETQRNKGNFPGRFSGRQFSNSRSEMNVSTLELGDSALYLCASSARSTGTGYTDTQYFGPGTRLTVL.

CDR3 DNA: TGTGCCAGCAGCTTGCGGGGGGACAGGGATCGCGGCTACACCTTC. Translating it yields CASSLRGDRDRGYTF. The chain employs TRBV5-5 and TRBJ1-2, with TRBD1 matching over 9 bases. The CDR3 has 15 amino acids. V shed 1 base, J shed 8 bases, and the junction held 9 bases outside the gene matches. Germline CDR1 and CDR2: SGHKS and YYEKEE (reference sequence).

V is TRBV29-1 and J is TRBJ2-5, with D uncertain. The V end was cut by 6 bases, the J end by 3 bases, with 14 bases between. The CDR3 loop spans 13 amino acids. Germline values: CDR1 SQVTM, CDR2 ANQGSEA. CDR3 region: CSVDRAAKETQYF. The CDR3 DNA reads TGCAGCGTCGACCGGGCAGCTAAAGAGACCCAGTACTTC.

This clone was recorded only once. Mismatch with germline at one junction end may stem from a read error. Other nucleotide sequences from this sample produce the same CDR3. This chain connects TRBV7-2 to TRBJ2-7; TRBD2 matches 8 bases. This CDR3 is 13 amino acids long. Germline loops: CDR1 SGHTA, CDR2 FQGNSA. The CDR3 loop reads CASSSTGGGLLFF. The CDR3 nucleotides are TGTGCCAGCAGCTCGACGGGGGGGGGCCTCCTGTTTTTC.

About this clone itself: At one of its ends the junction is not consistent with the germline gene, which may arise from a read error. This sequence joins TRBV6-5 and TRBJ2-7; 9 nucleotides align to TRBD1. CDR3 length: 14 amino acids. Germline V gene lookup returns CDR1 MNHEY and CDR2 SVGAGI. The CDR3 coding sequence is TGTGCCTGCAGAAGGGGGACAGGGACCTACGAGCAGTACTTC. This sequence encodes CACRRGTGTYEQYF.

The V call is TRBV19, the J call TRBJ2-1, with 11 bases fitting TRBD2. The V and J ends lost 5 bases and 4 bases, in that order; junction bases with no gene match: 7. This CDR3 comprises 16 residues. Germline CDR1 LNHDA, CDR2 SQIVND (reference sequence). CDR3 nucleotide sequence: TGTGCCAGTAGTTTCCTAGCGGGAGGACGATACAATGAGCAGTTCTTC. Translating gives CASSFLAGGRYNEQFF.

This clone appeared once. The V gene is TRBV5-1, the J gene TRBJ1-2, with D possibly TRBD1 on 5 matching bases. The CDR3 consists of 16 residues. Germline CDR1 and CDR2: SGHRS and YFSETQ. V was trimmed by 3 bases and J by 8 bases, leaving 23 bases between them. This CDR3 is CASSWGFTARRWGYTF. CDR3 DNA: TGCGCCAGCAGCTGGGGGTTTACAGCTAGACGGTGGGGCTACACCTTC.

The CDR3 region is CASSNGQGSREQYF. CDR3 DNA: TGTGCCAGCAGCAACGGACAGGGATCTCGCGAGCAGTACTTC. The chain is built from TRBV11-2 and TRBJ2-7; 8 bases agree with TRBD1. The CDR3 has 14 residues. V lost 5 bases, J lost 6 bases, and 9 bases stayed unmatched. Looked up from germline, CDR1 is SGHAT and CDR2 is FQNNGV. Variable domain in full (rest from reference TRBV11-2 and TRBJ2-7): EAGVAQSPRYKIIEKRQSVAFWCNPISGHATLYWYQQILGQGPKLLIQFQNNGVVDDSQLPKDRFSAERLKGVDSTLKIQPAKLEDSAVYLCASSNGQGSREQYFGPGTRLTVT.

This sequence joins TRBV11-3 and TRBJ2-7; TRBD1 agrees at 7 bases. This CDR3 contains 13 residues. J was trimmed by 3 bases and V by 5 bases; bases with no gene match: 4. CDR1 is SGHNT and CDR2 is YENEEA in the germline V gene. The CDR3 bases are TGTGCCAGCAGCCAAGGGGGCGGCTACGAGCAGTACTTC. It yields the protein CASSQGGGYEQYF.